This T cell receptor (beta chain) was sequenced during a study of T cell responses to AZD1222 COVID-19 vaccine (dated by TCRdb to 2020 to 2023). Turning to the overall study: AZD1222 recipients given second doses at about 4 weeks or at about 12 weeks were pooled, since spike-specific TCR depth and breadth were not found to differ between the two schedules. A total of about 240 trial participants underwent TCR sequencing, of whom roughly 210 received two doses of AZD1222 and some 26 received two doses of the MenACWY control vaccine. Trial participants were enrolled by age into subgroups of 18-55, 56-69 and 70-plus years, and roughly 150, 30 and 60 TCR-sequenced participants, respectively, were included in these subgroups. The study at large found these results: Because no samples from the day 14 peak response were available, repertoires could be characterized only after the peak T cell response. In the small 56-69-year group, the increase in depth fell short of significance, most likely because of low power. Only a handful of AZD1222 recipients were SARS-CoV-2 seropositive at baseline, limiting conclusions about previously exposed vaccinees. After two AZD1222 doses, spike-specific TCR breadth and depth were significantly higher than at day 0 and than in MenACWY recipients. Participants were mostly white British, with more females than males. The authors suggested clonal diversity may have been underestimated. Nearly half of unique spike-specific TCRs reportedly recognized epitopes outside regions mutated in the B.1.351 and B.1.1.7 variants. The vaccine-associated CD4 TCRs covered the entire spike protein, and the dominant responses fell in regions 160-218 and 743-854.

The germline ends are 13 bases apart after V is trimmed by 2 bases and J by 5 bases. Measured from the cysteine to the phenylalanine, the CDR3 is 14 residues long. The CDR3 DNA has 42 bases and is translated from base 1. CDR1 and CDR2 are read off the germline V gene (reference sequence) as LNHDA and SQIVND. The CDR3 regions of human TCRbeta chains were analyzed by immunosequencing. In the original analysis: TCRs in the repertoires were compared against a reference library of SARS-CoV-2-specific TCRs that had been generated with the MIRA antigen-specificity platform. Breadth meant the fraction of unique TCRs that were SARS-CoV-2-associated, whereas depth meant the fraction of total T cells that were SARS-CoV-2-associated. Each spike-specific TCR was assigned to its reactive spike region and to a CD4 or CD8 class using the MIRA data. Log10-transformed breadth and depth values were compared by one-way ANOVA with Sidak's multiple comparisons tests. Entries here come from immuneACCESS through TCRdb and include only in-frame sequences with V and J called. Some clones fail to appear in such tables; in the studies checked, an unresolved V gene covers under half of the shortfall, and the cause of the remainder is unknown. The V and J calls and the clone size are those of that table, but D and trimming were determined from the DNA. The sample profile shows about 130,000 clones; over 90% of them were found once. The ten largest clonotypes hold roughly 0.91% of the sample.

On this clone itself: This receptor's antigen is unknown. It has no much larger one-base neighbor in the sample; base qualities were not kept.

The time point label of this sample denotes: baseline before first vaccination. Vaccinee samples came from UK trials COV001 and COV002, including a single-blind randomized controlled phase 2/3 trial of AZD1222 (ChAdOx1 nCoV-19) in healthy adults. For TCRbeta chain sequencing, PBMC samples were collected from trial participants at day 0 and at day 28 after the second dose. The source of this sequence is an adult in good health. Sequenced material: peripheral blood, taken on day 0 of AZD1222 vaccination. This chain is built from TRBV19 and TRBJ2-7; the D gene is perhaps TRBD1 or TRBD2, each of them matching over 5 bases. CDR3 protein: CASSIQGAGDEQYF. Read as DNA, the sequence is TGTGCCAGTAGTATACAGGGCGCCGGGGACGAGCAGTACTTC.